The 5 T cell receptor beta chains listed next were all sequenced from one sample in a study of shared clonotypes between healthy human individuals. Profiling relied on immunoSEQ multiplex PCR, and the TCRdb table lists in-frame clones only, not all of them. The sample has around 750,000 clones; around two thirds are singletons. The sequencing sample was made of memory CD4+ T cells sorted from blood. Subset defined: CD45RA-negative fraction. The origin of the receptors is a woman in her 30s in good health.

The chain links TRBV4-2 to TRBJ2-7, with 7 bases identical to TRBD2. The CDR3 is 14 residues long. Unmatched junction bases numbered 9, after V lost 3 bases and J lost 7 bases. Germline V gives CDR1 LGHNA, CDR2 YNFKEQ. CDR3 sequence (DNA): TGTGCCAGCAGCCAGGCGGGGCGGGAGCTTGAGCAGTACTTC. Protein sequence: CASSQAGRELEQYF.

This clone was seen a few times. The chain recombines TRBV11-2 with TRBJ1-3; D call uncertain. Per the germline V gene, CDR1 is SGHAT and CDR2 is FQNNGV. This CDR3 is built from 14 residues. The V and J ends lost 5 bases and 0 bases respectively, with 8 bases between them. The CDR3, as DNA: TGTGCCAGCAGCCCCGGGGTCTCTGGAAACACCATATATTTT. This gives the protein CASSPGVSGNTIYF.

The chain combines TRBV28 with TRBJ1-5; TRBD1 matches at 10 bases. The CDR3 totals 12 residues. V trimming: 8 bases; J trimming: 7 bases; junction bases outside the gene matches: 2. Germline V CDR1 and CDR2: MDHEN, SYDVKM. The CDR3 spells CASGQGVQPQHF. Written as DNA, the CDR3 is TGTGCCAGCGGACAGGGGGTCCAGCCCCAGCATTTT.

The chain employs TRBV5-1 and TRBJ2-3; maybe TRBD2 (5 bases). V was pared by 2 bases and J by 4 bases, with 14 bases between. In germline, CDR1 is SGHRS, CDR2 YFSETQ. The CDR3 spans 15 residues. CDR3 nucleotide sequence: TGCGCCAGCAGCTTCACTCGGACTCCTCCAGATACGCAGTATTTT. Its protein product is CASSFTRTPPDTQYF.

On this clone itself: A much larger clone lies one base from this, so it may be a read error. The identical CDR3 is also encoded by other nucleotide sequences in the sample. V gene TRBV19 combines with J gene TRBJ2-3; D is ambiguous. Trimming shortened V by 3 bases and J by 4 bases, and 2 bases separated the two germline ends. The CDR3 loop spans 11 amino acids. From germline, CDR1 is LNHDA and CDR2 SQIVND (reference sequence). CDR3 in DNA: TGTGCCAGTAGTATTGCAGATACGCAGTATTTT. Encoded protein: CASSIADTQYF.